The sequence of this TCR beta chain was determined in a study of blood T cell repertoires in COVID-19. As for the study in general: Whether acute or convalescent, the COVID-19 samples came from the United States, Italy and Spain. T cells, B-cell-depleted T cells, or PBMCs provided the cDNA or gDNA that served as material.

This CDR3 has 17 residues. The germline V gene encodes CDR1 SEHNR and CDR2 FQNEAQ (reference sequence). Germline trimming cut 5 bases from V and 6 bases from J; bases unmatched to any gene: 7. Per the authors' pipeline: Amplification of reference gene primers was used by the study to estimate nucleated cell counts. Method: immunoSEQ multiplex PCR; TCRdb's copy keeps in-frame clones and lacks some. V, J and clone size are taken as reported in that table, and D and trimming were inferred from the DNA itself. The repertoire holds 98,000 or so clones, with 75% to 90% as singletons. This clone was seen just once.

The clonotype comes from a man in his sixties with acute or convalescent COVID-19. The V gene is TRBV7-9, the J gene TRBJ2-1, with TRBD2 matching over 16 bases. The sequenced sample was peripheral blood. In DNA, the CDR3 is TGTGCCAGCAGCGACCTAGGGACTAGCGGGAGGGTCAATGAGCAGTTCTTC. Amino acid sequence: CASSDLGTSGRVNEQFF.